This TCR beta chain was identified during a study of immune heterogeneity within non-small cell lung tumors. This clonotype appeared many times. Its antigen is undetermined. General study findings and limits: Dominant CDR3 beta clonotypes repeated across a patient's tumor loci, while different loci held unique high-frequency clones. For local T-cell clonality, the correlation with local tumor mutational burden was moderate but significant (R 0.3 to 0.4). Each patient largely had their own distinct set of high-frequency T-cell receptor beta clonotypes.

Bulk tumor genomic DNA, approximately 600 ng per sample, was used as template. Several biopsies were collected from each primary tumor during surgery. They were spaced as far apart as possible within the tumor mass. Curative operations were performed on patients who had untreated, newly diagnosed non-small cell lung cancer. Surgery with curative intent was being performed on the donors, who were newly diagnosed non-small cell lung cancer patients. Multiplex PCR with 32 V and 13 J primers amplified TCR beta CDR3. TCRdb processed the multiplex PCR reads anew with MiXCR; each CDR3 protein has one entry. Of some 13,000 distinct CDR3 sequences listed, roughly 23% are singletons. CDR1 is SGHRS, CDR2 YFSETQ, per germline. This CDR3 spans 17 amino acids. The trim removed 3 bases at V and 6 bases at J, leaving 8 bases unmatched.

Input material: lung tumor tissue. This receptor was taken from a man aged 45-65 years with non-small cell lung cancer. This rearrangement joins TRBV5-1 to TRBJ2-2; 13 bases are a match to TRBD2. CDR3: CASSSGLAGERAGELFF. The CDR3 DNA is TGCGCCAGCAGCTCCGGACTAGCGGGAGAGCGGGCCGGGGAGCTGTTTTTT.